This is a list of T cell receptor beta chains from one sample in a study of T cells in Graves' hyperthyroidism and ophthalmopathy. TCRdb processed the multiplex PCR reads anew with MiXCR; each CDR3 protein has one entry. The sample consists of around 270,000 distinct CDR3 sequences, about 19% of them appearing once. Sequences were obtained from blood. Receptors originate from a middle-aged man with Graves' ophthalmopathy. The CDR3 runs from the conserved cysteine through the conserved F or W. The D gene is left open where the match is weak. The size field is filled for only some rows; it gives once, few, many or a size class.

TRBJ2-3	NA	once	TRBV29-1	TGCAGCGTTTTTAGCACAGATACGCAGTATTTT	CSVFSTDTQYF
TRBJ2-7	NA	many	TRBV3-1	TGTGCCAGCAGCCAAGGTGGGAACTCCTACGAGCAGTACTTC	CASSQGGNSYEQYF
TRBJ2-1	NA	NA	TRBV5-1	TGCGCCAGCAGCTCAAGACCAGACGGTGAGCAGTTCTTC	CASSSRPDGEQFF
TRBJ2-7	NA	many	TRBV3-1	TGTGCCAGCAGCGGCGGGACTTCGACCTACGAGCAGTACTTC	CASSGGTSTYEQYF
TRBJ2-2	TRBD2	NA	TRBV9	TGTGCCAGCAGCGTAGGGACCCCAACCTCGGGACTAGCGGGAGATGGGGAGCTGTTTTTT	CASSVGTPTSGLAGDGELFF
TRBJ1-4	NA	many	TRBV4-1	TGCGCCAGCAGCCAAGTAGCCGGCGGTAATGAAAAACTGTTTTTT	CASSQVAGGNEKLFF
TRBJ2-3	NA	few	TRBV7-6	TGTGCCAGCAGCCCCCAACCCCAGGGGGGGAGTGGAGATACGCAGTATTTT	CASSPQPQGGSGDTQYF
TRBJ1-4	TRBD1	few	TRBV30	TGTGCCAGCAGCCGAGTGGCAGGGGGCTCTTCCCTACATGAAAAACTGTTTTTT	CASSRVAGGSSLHEKLFF
TRBJ2-1	TRBD2	many	TRBV11-2	TGTGCCAGCAGCTTAGGTGGGACTAGTAGGTACAATGAGCAGTTCTTC	CASSLGGTSRYNEQFF
TRBJ1-1	NA	many	TRBV5-6	TGTGCCAGCAGCTTGAACTCTGAAGCTTTCTTT	CASSLNSEAFF
TRBJ2-7	TRBD2	NA	TRBV20-1	TGCAGTGCCTCGCCCACTAGCGGCTCCTACGAGCAGTACTTC	CSASPTSGSYEQYF
TRBJ2-7	TRBD1	many	TRBV5-1	TGCGCCAGCAGTTTAGGGACAGGGTTTGAGGAGCAGTACTTC	CASSLGTGFEEQYF
TRBJ1-4	TRBD1	few	TRBV14	TGTGCCAGCAGCCAATTACAGGGGACGGAACTGTTTTTT	CASSQLQGTELFF
TRBJ2-7	NA	many	TRBV7-9	TGTGCCAGCAGCTTACAGGCCTCCTACGAGCAGTACTTC	CASSLQASYEQYF
TRBJ1-1	NA	NA	TRBV9	TGTGCCAGCAGCGCCGGGGGGAGCCGTGGCACTGAAGCTTTCTTT	CASSAGGSRGTEAFF
TRBJ2-2	NA	NA	TRBV28	TGTGCCAGCAGTGGAGGGGAGCTGTTTTTT	CASSGGELFF
TRBJ2-5	NA	few	TRBV5-1	TGCGCCAGCAGCTTGGGACAGGGAGGGGAAGAGACCCAGTACTTC	CASSLGQGGEETQYF
TRBJ1-5	TRBD1	NA	TRBV28	TGTGCCAGCAGTCCCCCCCCCAGGGGGAGCAATCAGCCCCAGCATTTT	CASSPPPRGSNQPQHF
TRBJ1-2	TRBD1	many	TRBV6-5	TGTGCCAGCAGTTACCTCAACCCCGACAGGGGTAGTGGCTACACCTTC	CASSYLNPDRGSGYTF
TRBJ2-2	NA	many	TRBV2	TGTGCCAGCAGTGAATTCAGTCGTGGGGTCGCCGGGGAGCTGTTTTTT	CASSEFSRGVAGELFF
TRBJ2-5	TRBD2	few	TRBV4-2	TGTGCCAGCACCGGGGGAGGGGCACAAGAGACCCAGTACTTC	CASTGGGAQETQYF
TRBJ1-1	TRBD1	NA	TRBV19	TGTGCCAGTGGGGACAGCTACACTGAAGCTTTCTTT	CASGDSYTEAFF
TRBJ2-7	NA	NA	TRBV27	TGTGCCAGCAGTTTATCCCTCCCGGGGGGCAGCTACGAGCAGTACTTC	CASSLSLPGGSYEQYF
TRBJ2-7	NA	many	TRBV6-2/TRBV6-3	TGTGCCAGCAGTTCCCTCCGGACCGAAGCCTACGAGCAGTACTTC	CASSSLRTEAYEQYF